The rows below give T cell receptor beta chains drawn from one sample of a study of blood T cell repertoires in COVID-19. TCRdb's table, derived via immunoSEQ multiplex PCR, lists solely in-frame clones and lacks some. This table holds 250,000 to 400,000 clones, under 90% found once. Source material: peripheral blood. These TCRs come from a woman aged 25 to 39 with COVID-19, enrolled during active disease. CDR3s include the opening cysteine and the closing phenylalanine or tryptophan. The D gene is left open where the match is weak. Expanded clones get a size class; other rows say once, few or many, or leave the size out.

>NA|TRBJ2-3|TRBV27|TRBD2
TGTGCCAGCAGTTCCAGGACTAGCGGTACAGATACGCAGTATTTT
CASSSRTSGTDTQYF
>NA|TRBJ2-7|TRBV27|TRBD2
TGTGCCAGCAGTTTCGGGACTAGCGGTACCTACGAGCAGTACTTC
CASSFGTSGTYEQYF
>once|TRBJ2-4|TRBV27|NA
TGTGCCAGCAGTTTAATAGAGGGAGCCAAAAACATTCAGTACTTC
CASSLIEGAKNIQYF
>once|TRBJ1-1|TRBV6-5|NA
TGTGCCAGCAGTTACTCTGGCCGGGTCGGCACTGAAGCTTTCTTT
CASSYSGRVGTEAFF
>NA|TRBJ1-2|TRBV29-1|TRBD1
TGCAGCGTTGAAGGGCGCCGACAGGGAATGGGCTATGGCTACACCTTC
CSVEGRRQGMGYGYTF
>NA|TRBJ1-2|TRBV5-8|NA
TGTGCCAGCAGCTTGGCGCGTTTTAACTATGGCTACACCTTC
CASSLARFNYGYTF
>NA|TRBJ1-6|TRBV27|NA
TGTGCCAGCAGTACAGGGTGGGTAAGGTCACCCCTCCACTTT
CASSTGWVRSPLHF
>NA|TRBJ1-2|TRBV12-3/TRBV12-4|NA
TGTGCCTCCATCCCCCCAGGAGGGGGCTACACCTTC
CASIPPGGGYTF
>NA|TRBJ1-2|TRBV19|TRBD1
TGTGCCAGTACCATCCAGCAGGGGGAGTATGGCTACACCTTC
CASTIQQGEYGYTF
>NA|TRBJ1-1|TRBV7-9|NA
TGTGCCAGCAGCTTAGAAGGGACGGTGTGGGAGGACACTGAAGCTTTCTTT
CASSLEGTVWEDTEAFF
>NA|TRBJ2-5|TRBV24-1|TRBD1
TGTGCCACCAGTGATGCCCGGGACAGTCAAGAGACCCAGTACTTC
CATSDARDSQETQYF
>NA|TRBJ1-6|TRBV27|NA
TGTGCCAGCAGTTTGGGGCATTCACCCCTCCACTTT
CASSLGHSPLHF
>NA|TRBJ2-7|TRBV12-3/TRBV12-4|NA
TGTGCCAGCAGTTCGACTTCCTACGAGCAGTACTTC
CASSSTSYEQYF
>NA|TRBJ1-3|TRBV25-1|NA
TGTGCCAGCAGTGGGGCCGGGGACTCTGGAAACACCATATATTTT
CASSGAGDSGNTIYF
>few|TRBJ1-2|TRBV19|NA
TGTGCCAGTAGTATAAGGACAGTTCCTGGGTCCTATGGCTACACCTTC
CASSIRTVPGSYGYTF
>NA|TRBJ2-7|TRBV28|TRBD2
TGTGCCAGCAGTGGTAACGGACTAGCGGGAACCTACGAGCAGTACTTC
CASSGNGLAGTYEQYF
>NA|TRBJ1-4|TRBV27|TRBD1
TGTGCCAGCAGTTTAAAGGCAGGGGGTACAACTAATGAAAAACTGTTTTTT
CASSLKAGGTTNEKLFF
>NA|TRBJ1-2|TRBV5-4|TRBD1
TGTGCCAGCAGCCCGGACAGGGGAAGTGGCTACACCTTC
CASSPDRGSGYTF
>NA|TRBJ1-1|TRBV7-9|TRBD1
TGTGCCAGCAGCCTTACAGGGGATTGGAACACTGAAGCTTTCTTT
CASSLTGDWNTEAFF
>NA|TRBJ2-6|TRBV9|NA
TGTGCCAGCAGCGTAGCTCTAATAGCTAGTGGGGCCAACGTCCTGACTTTC
CASSVALIASGANVLTF
>few|TRBJ2-3|TRBV4-1|TRBD2
TGCGCCAGCAGCCAACCCCTAGCGGGAATCACGGATACGCAGTATTTT
CASSQPLAGITDTQYF
>NA|TRBJ2-1|TRBV19|TRBD2
TGTGCCAGTAGTATAGTATCAGGGTGGCTAGCGGGGGCCTACAATGAGCAGTTCTTC
CASSIVSGWLAGAYNEQFF
>NA|TRBJ1-1|TRBV15|TRBD1
TGTGCCACCAGCAGGGAGGGGACAGGGGGCCTCCGGACTGAAGCTTTCTTT
CATSREGTGGLRTEAFF
>NA|TRBJ2-7|TRBV12-3/TRBV12-4|NA
TGTGCCAGCAGCCCAGGACAGATAAACGAGCAGTACTTC
CASSPGQINEQYF
>NA|TRBJ1-2|TRBV27|NA
TGTGCCAGCAGTACGGGGTTTGAGGGATATGGCTACACCTTC
CASSTGFEGYGYTF
>NA|TRBJ1-2|TRBV30|NA
TGTGCCTGGAGTACGGGTAGTTACTACACCTTC
CAWSTGSYYTF